The T cell receptor (beta chain) described here comes from a study of blood T cell repertoires in COVID-19. Across the whole study: COVID-19 samples, acute and convalescent, were from the United States, Italy and Spain.

Authors' processing steps: Amplified reference gene primers provided the basis for estimating nucleated cell counts. Generated by immunoSEQ multiplex PCR, the TCRdb table keeps only in-frame clones and is missing some. V, J and clone size were drawn from that table, and D and trimming were deduced from the DNA. Of 300,000 to 500,000 clones listed, 85% to 90% were seen once; the top ten hold 0.97%. Germline CDR1 and CDR2: SGHTA and FQGTGA. CDR3 length equals 15 residues. V trimming: 2 bases; J trimming: 2 bases; junction bases outside the gene matches: 4. Sequenced sample: PBMCs or T cells enriched from blood (not recorded which). This sequence was found in a woman in her thirties with acute COVID-19. This rearrangement joins TRBV7-3 to TRBJ2-3, with 7 nucleotides matching TRBD2. The CDR3 coding sequence is TGTGCCAGCAGCTTAGGGCGGGGGTTCACAGATACGCAGTATTTT. Translation: CASSLGRGFTDTQYF.